The T cell receptor (beta chain) under discussion was sequenced for a study of T cell changes during pregnancy in multiple sclerosis. The protocol was immunoSEQ multiplex PCR, while the TCRdb copy is restricted to in-frame clones and leaves out a portion. Here the sample spans roughly 89,000 clones, 85% to 95% being singletons. Germline loops: CDR1 PRHDT, CDR2 FYEKMQ (reference sequence). With 5 bases clipped from V and 2 bases from J, the junction kept 4 bases outside the gene matches. This CDR3 region has 15 residues. V usage is TRBV13 and J usage is TRBJ2-7, with 12 bases lining up with TRBD2. The receptor's source is a female donor with multiple sclerosis, enrolled in a pregnancy study. The sequencing used peripheral blood, collected in the first trimester of pregnancy. DNA of the CDR3: TGTGCCAGCAGCCCCGGACTAGCGGGGACCTACGAGCAGTACTTC. It codes for CASSPGLAGTYEQYF. Using reference TRBV13 and TRBJ2-7 for the parts outside the CDR3, the full variable domain is AAGVIQSPRHLIKEKRETATLKCYPIPRHDTVYWYQQGPGQDPQFLISFYEKMQSDKGSIPDRFSAQQFSDYHSELNMSSLELGDSALYFCASSPGLAGTYEQYFGPGTRLTVT.